A selection of T cell receptor beta chains follows, all from one sample in a study of primary melanoma T cells and metastatic recurrence. The table came from immunoSEQ multiplex PCR; TCRdb's copy has only in-frame clones and leaves some out. The table lists several hundred clones, 85% to 90% of them singletons. The sample taken for sequencing was melanoma tumor tissue. The receptors originated from a human donor with melanoma. Each CDR3 is given with its conserved first and last residue. Fields, in order: clone size, J gene, V gene, D gene, CDR3 DNA, CDR3 protein. A D gene is named only where the DNA matches it firmly. The size entry is marked missing in some rows and otherwise reads once, few, many or a size class.

abundance: NA; j_gene: TRBJ1-2; v_gene: TRBV11-3; d_gene: NA; CDR3nt: TGTGCCAGCAGCTTAGGAAGGGCCAGGGGATCCTATGGCTACACCTTC; CDR3aa: CASSLGRARGSYGYTF
abundance: NA; j_gene: TRBJ2-2; v_gene: TRBV23-1; d_gene: TRBD2; CDR3nt: TGCGCCAGCAGCTCCTTGGGACTAGGAGGTACCGGGGAGCTGTTTTTT; CDR3aa: CASSSLGLGGTGELFF
abundance: NA; j_gene: TRBJ2-1; v_gene: TRBV6-8; d_gene: TRBD1; CDR3nt: TGTGCCAGCAGCAAAGGACAGGGGGCGATGGAGCAGTTCTTC; CDR3aa: CASSKGQGAMEQFF
abundance: NA; j_gene: TRBJ2-3; v_gene: TRBV19; d_gene: NA; CDR3nt: TGTGCCAGTAGTATATCCCGGTTTGGGCTAACTAGCACAGATACGCAGTATTTT; CDR3aa: CASSISRFGLTSTDTQYF
abundance: NA; j_gene: TRBJ2-7; v_gene: TRBV5-1; d_gene: TRBD1; CDR3nt: TGCGCCAGCAGCTTTTTGGGACAGATCAACGAGCAGTACTTC; CDR3aa: CASSFLGQINEQYF
abundance: NA; j_gene: TRBJ2-3; v_gene: TRBV11-3; d_gene: NA; CDR3nt: TGTGCCAGCAGCCCGAGGTCAGGGAGCACAGATACGCAGTATTTT; CDR3aa: CASSPRSGSTDTQYF
abundance: NA; j_gene: TRBJ2-7; v_gene: TRBV11-3; d_gene: TRBD1; CDR3nt: TGTGCCAGCAGCCCCGGACAGGGTCGGAACGAGCAGTACTTC; CDR3aa: CASSPGQGRNEQYF
abundance: once; j_gene: TRBJ2-2; v_gene: TRBV5-1; d_gene: TRBD1; CDR3nt: TGCGCCAGCAGGCGTACAGGGGCCCCGAACACCGGGGAGCTGTTTTTT; CDR3aa: CASRRTGAPNTGELFF
abundance: NA; j_gene: TRBJ2-2; v_gene: TRBV7-7; d_gene: NA; CDR3nt: TGTGCTAGCAGCCCGGGACTCCGCACCGGGGAGCTGTTTTTT; CDR3aa: CASSPGLRTGELFF
abundance: NA; j_gene: TRBJ1-1; v_gene: TRBV6-8; d_gene: NA; CDR3nt: TGTGCCAGCAGTTACTCGGGCAGGGAAGCTTTCTTT; CDR3aa: CASSYSGREAFF
abundance: hyperexpanded; j_gene: TRBJ1-2; v_gene: TRBV11-3; d_gene: TRBD1; CDR3nt: TGTGCCAGCAGCTGGGGGACAGCGGATTATGGCTACACCTTC; CDR3aa: CASSWGTADYGYTF
abundance: NA; j_gene: TRBJ2-2; v_gene: TRBV5-1; d_gene: NA; CDR3nt: TGCGCCAGCAGCTTCGGGCAGAAGAACACCGGGGAGCTGTTTTTT; CDR3aa: CASSFGQKNTGELFF
abundance: NA; j_gene: TRBJ2-6; v_gene: TRBV25-1; d_gene: NA; CDR3nt: TGTGCCAGCAGTCCCCGCCAGGGACTTGACTCTGGGGCCAACGTCCTGACTTTC; CDR3aa: CASSPRQGLDSGANVLTF